The 29 T cell receptor beta chains presented below share a single source sample, sequenced in a study of CD4 T cells in relation to SARS-CoV-2 and coronaviruses. CD4+ T cells from unexposed donors were obtained before the COVID-19 pandemic (2011-2018). Isolation of CD4+ T cells took place after nine to ten days in culture. Clones were sequenced by immunoSEQ multiplex PCR, and TCRdb holds only the in-frame ones, with some missing. The table shows 20,000 to 25,000 clones, with about 66% occurring only once. No antigen is known for these receptors. Material: CD4+ T cells from PBMCs, cultured in vitro. The receptors originated from a human donor in good health.

The V gene is TRBV7-2, the J gene TRBJ2-7; 7 bases are shared with TRBD2. CDR3 size: 15 residues. The V gene end was trimmed by 1 base and the J gene end by 0 bases; junction bases not matched to a gene: 3. Per the germline V gene, CDR1 is SGHTA and CDR2 is FQGNSA. CDR3 residues: CASSLGGGTSYEQYF. The CDR3, as DNA: TGTGCCAGCAGCTTAGGGGGGGGGACCTCCTACGAGCAGTACTTC.

The chain is built from TRBV6-5 and TRBJ1-2; D might be TRBD1 (6 bases). The CDR3 totals 14 residues. From germline, CDR1 is MNHEY and CDR2 SVGAGI. V dropped 5 bases and J dropped 6 bases, with 16 bases sitting between them. CDR3 sequence: CASSLTGQSHGYTF. The CDR3 region has the DNA TGTGCCAGCAGTCTAACTGGACAGTCTCATGGCTACACCTTC.

A few counts support this clone. The V and J genes are TRBV7-9 and TRBJ2-7; D tentatively fits TRBD1 or TRBD2 (6 bases each). V lost 10 bases and J 4 bases, leaving 14 bases between the germline ends. Per the germline V gene, CDR1 is SEHNR and CDR2 is FQNEAQ (reference sequence). The length of the CDR3 is 12 residues. Here the CDR3 DNA reads TGTGCCACTGGGGGGCTGTTTTACGAGCAGTACTTC. It codes for CATGGLFYEQYF.

The gene calls are TRBV7-2 and TRBJ2-7, with 7 bases that match TRBD1. The CDR3 consists of 14 residues. Germline V gene lookup returns CDR1 SGHTA and CDR2 FQGNSA. Losses at the gene ends were 6 bases for V and 1 base for J; bases not matched to a gene: 6. In DNA form, the CDR3 reads TGTGCCAGCAGTCACGGGACAGCGTCCTACGAGCAGTACTTC. Translated: CASSHGTASYEQYF.

The rearrangement links TRBV9 to TRBJ1-2, with 12 positions matching TRBD1. Germline V gene data show CDR1 as SGDLS and CDR2 as YYNGEE. This CDR3 has 14 amino acids. Trimming cost V 5 bases and J 8 bases; bases outside gene matches: 7. CDR3 protein: CASRAGQGAFGYTF. In DNA, the CDR3 is TGTGCCAGCAGAGCGGGACAGGGGGCTTTCGGCTACACCTTC.

This chain uses TRBV20-1 with TRBJ2-7; D gene unclear. Trimming pared 6 bases from V and 5 bases from J, leaving 11 bases between. CDR1 and CDR2 from the germline V gene are DFQATT and SNEGSKA (reference sequence). The CDR3 contains 11 residues. The CDR3 DNA reads TGCAGTGCAAAGAACCAGGACGAGCAGTACTTC. Protein product: CSAKNQDEQYF.

The table lists this clone with a count of one. The rearrangement uses TRBV20-1 and TRBJ2-1, with 9 bases lining up with TRBD2. Trimming at V came to 3 bases and at J to 4 bases, leaving 7 bases not matched to a gene. The CDR3 has 15 residues. From germline, CDR1 is DFQATT and CDR2 SNEGSKA (reference sequence). The CDR3 DNA sequence: TGCAGTGCTAGTGTAGGGCTAGCGGGGTACAATGAGCAGTTCTTC. Translated, it gives CSASVGLAGYNEQFF.

V usage is TRBV7-2 and J usage is TRBJ1-5; D gene uncertain. Trimming removed 3 bases from V and 6 bases from J, with 6 bases in between. This CDR3 is 12 amino acids long. The germline gives CDR1 SGHTA, CDR2 FQGNSA. The CDR3 DNA reads as TGTGCCAGCAGCTTGGACGGTCAGCCCCAGCATTTT. It codes for CASSLDGQPQHF.

The chain has TRBV4-1 and TRBJ2-7; 12 bases agree with TRBD2. The germline CDR1 and CDR2 sequences are MGHRA and YSYEKL. The CDR3 has 15 residues. The V and J ends lost 1 base and 2 bases, in that order; junction bases with no gene match: 0. CDR3 sequence (DNA): TGCGCCAGCAGCCAAGGACTAGCGGGAGCCTACGAGCAGTACTTC. This translates into CASSQGLAGAYEQYF.

The chain is built from TRBV6-1 and TRBJ1-5, with 7 bases matching TRBD1. The germline gives CDR1 MNHNS, CDR2 SASEGT. There are 17 residues in the CDR3. V was pared by 4 bases and J by 1 base, with 10 bases of the junction left unmatched. The CDR3 region has the DNA TGTGCCAGCAGTGCCCTGCGACAGGGCAACAGCAATCAGCCCCAGCATTTT. This gives the protein CASSALRQGNSNQPQHF.

This clone was picked up a small number of times. The chain links TRBV4-3 to TRBJ1-6; D gene unclear. Germline loops: CDR1 LGHNA, CDR2 YSLEER. V was pared by 0 bases and J by 10 bases, with 13 bases between. The CDR3 is 15 amino acids. The CDR3 protein is CASSQDGPRKSPLHF. The CDR3 nucleotides read TGCGCCAGCAGCCAAGATGGACCCCGGAAGTCACCCCTCCACTTT.

This clone appeared a few times. The CDR3 sequence: CASSPTQGIVETQYF. The CDR3 DNA sequence: TGTGCCAGCAGCCCAACGCAAGGGATTGTCGAGACCCAGTACTTC. The chain has TRBV7-9 and TRBJ2-5; D is unclear. The germline gives CDR1 SEHNR, CDR2 FQNEAQ (reference sequence). CDR3 length: 15 residues. Trimming shortened V by 5 bases and J by 5 bases, and 18 bases separated the two germline ends.

The rearrangement links TRBV29-1 to TRBJ1-2; a weak D match, TRBD1 (5 bases). Germline lookup yields CDR1 SQVTM and CDR2 ANQGSEA. The CDR3 consists of 12 residues. The CDR3 reads CAESGGNYGYTF. The DNA of the CDR3 is TGCGCTGAATCTGGGGGGAACTATGGCTACACCTTC. The entire variable domain, with the rest obtained from reference TRBV29-1 and TRBJ1-2, is as follows: SAVISQKPSRDICQRGTSLTIQCQVDSQVTMMFWYRQQPGQSLTLIATANQGSEATYESGFVIDKFPISRPNLTFSTLTVSNMSPEDSSIYLCAESGGNYGYTFGSGTRLTVV.

This clone was found a few times. This chain connects TRBV7-3 to TRBJ1-1, with D possibly matching TRBD1 (6 bases). V was shortened by 5 bases and J by 2 bases, with 9 bases between the two germline ends. The CDR3 covers 13 residues. CDR1 and CDR2 (germline): SGHTA, FQGTGA. CDR3 coding DNA: TGTGCCAGCAGCGCCGGGACAAACACTGAAGCTTTCTTT. The encoded protein is CASSAGTNTEAFF.

This chain uses TRBV5-1 with TRBJ2-1; D perhaps matches TRBD2 (7 bases). The CDR3 length is 16 residues. Looked up from germline, CDR1 is SGHRS and CDR2 is YFSETQ. Trimming left V 4 bases short and J 5 bases short, with 19 bases between. The CDR3 DNA sequence: TGCGCCAGCAGCCCGGGGGGCAGCAGACCCGACAATGAGCAGTTCTTC. This translates into CASSPGGSRPDNEQFF.

The V call is TRBV14, the J call TRBJ2-5; D is unresolved. Germline-derived CDR1 and CDR2 are SGHDN and FVKESK. The CDR3 sequence is 12 residues long. V was clipped by 2 bases and J by 5 bases, with 6 bases between them. For the CDR3, the DNA is TGTGCCAGCAGCCAACTAGGGGAGACCCAGTACTTC. Translation gives CASSQLGETQYF.

This chain links TRBV24-1 with TRBJ2-3, with TRBD1 identical over 8 bases. CDR1 is KGHDR and CDR2 is SFDVKD in the germline V gene. The V and J ends lost 5 bases and 4 bases, in that order; junction bases with no gene match: 4. The CDR3 runs 14 residues. CDR3: CATSGSGGPDTQYF. CDR3 coding DNA: TGTGCCACCAGTGGTTCAGGGGGCCCAGATACGCAGTATTTT.

This clone was recorded a few times. The rearrangement uses TRBV7-9 and TRBJ2-7, with TRBD1 identical over 10 bases. Losses at the gene ends were 1 base for V and 2 bases for J; bases not matched to a gene: 5. The CDR3 consists of 16 residues. Germline V lookup: CDR1 SEHNR, CDR2 FQNEAQ (reference sequence). CDR3: CASSLVLTGGTYEQYF. CDR3 coding DNA: TGTGCCAGCAGCTTAGTCCTGACAGGGGGCACCTACGAGCAGTACTTC.

This chain connects TRBV4-2 to TRBJ2-2, with D unclear. Germline V gene data show CDR1 as LGHNA and CDR2 as YNFKEQ. V lost 1 base, J lost 0 bases, and 6 bases lay in between. The CDR3 totals 15 residues. CDR3 nucleotides: TGTGCCAGCAGCCAAGGATCCACGAACACCGGGGAGCTGTTTTTT. Protein sequence: CASSQGSTNTGELFF.

The CDR3 region is CASSGLAGRTDTQYF. The CDR3 bases are TGTGCCAGCTCGGGACTAGCGGGACGCACAGATACGCAGTATTTT. The V gene is TRBV18, the J gene TRBJ2-3, with 13 positions matching TRBD2. CDR1 is KGHSH, CDR2 LQKENI, per germline. This CDR3 spans 15 amino acids. V was pared by 6 bases and J by 1 base, with 1 base of the junction left unmatched.

The gene calls are TRBV7-9 and TRBJ1-2; the match to TRBD1 covers 7 bases. CDR1 and CDR2 from the germline V gene are SEHNR and FQNEAQ (reference sequence). The V and J ends lost 1 base and 5 bases, in that order; junction bases with no gene match: 10. This CDR3 contains 16 residues. The CDR3 protein is CASSLGQTGSIYGYTF. In DNA, the CDR3 is TGTGCCAGCAGCTTAGGCCAGACAGGGTCCATTTATGGCTACACCTTC.

This rearrangement joins TRBV7-8 to TRBJ1-5; 7 bases are shared with TRBD1. Germline V gives CDR1 SGHVS, CDR2 FQNEAQ. The CDR3 has 14 residues. V dropped 7 bases and J dropped 9; count of bases not matched to a gene: 12. The CDR3 coding sequence is TGTGCCAGCAAAATCCGGGCAGGGGGTGGGCCCCAGCATTTT. This translates into CASKIRAGGGPQHF.

The chain recombines TRBV5-6 with TRBJ2-1; 11 bases are shared with TRBD2. Germline CDR1 SGHDT, CDR2 YYEEEE. V lost 2 bases, J lost 2 bases, and 9 bases stayed unmatched. The CDR3 spans 18 residues. The CDR3 protein is CASSFGLAGGEPYNEQFF. CDR3 DNA sequence: TGTGCCAGCAGCTTCGGGCTAGCGGGGGGAGAGCCCTACAATGAGCAGTTCTTC. The full variable domain, with the rest looked up from reference TRBV5-6 and TRBJ2-1, is DAGVTQSPTHLIKTRGQQVTLRCSPKSGHDTVSWYQQALGQGPQFIFQYYEEEERQRGNFPDRFSGHQFPNYSSELNVNALLLGDSALYLCASSFGLAGGEPYNEQFFGPGTRLTVL.

The chain uses TRBV6-2 or TRBV6-3 and TRBJ2-3, with D perhaps assigned TRBD1 or TRBD2 (5 bases each). Germline V gene data show CDR1 as MNHEY and CDR2 as SVGEGT. Trimming took 4 bases from V and 2 from J, leaving 13 bases between them. The CDR3 has 15 residues. CDR3 nucleotides: TGTGCCAGCAGTTCCCAATGGGGGAACACAGATACGCAGTATTTT. It yields the protein CASSSQWGNTDTQYF.

V and J are TRBV7-9 and TRBJ1-1; TRBD1 matches 7 bases. The CDR3 is made up of 13 amino acids. Germline V gene data show CDR1 as SEHNR and CDR2 as FQNEAQ (reference sequence). After removal of 0 bases from V and 13 bases from J, the junction contained 8 bases not matched to a gene. The CDR3 spells CASSLARTGIIFF. As DNA, the CDR3 is TGTGCCAGCAGCTTAGCTCGGACAGGTATCATTTTCTTT.

The chain is built from TRBV19 and TRBJ2-1, with TRBD1 matching over 7 bases. This CDR3 region has 13 residues. Germline V gives CDR1 LNHDA, CDR2 SQIVND (reference sequence). The V segment lost 5 bases and the J segment 9 bases; nucleotides outside the gene matches: 7. CDR3 sequence (DNA): TGTGCCAGTAGTGCCGACAGGGAAACTGAGCAGTTCTTC. This codes for CASSADRETEQFF.

This chain links TRBV10-3 with TRBJ2-1; the match to TRBD2 covers 12 bases. Germline trimming cut 6 bases from V and 5 bases from J; bases unmatched to any gene: 2. CDR3 length equals 14 residues. Germline values: CDR1 ENHRY, CDR2 SYGVKD. CDR3 DNA sequence: TGTGCCATCAGACGACTAGCGGGGGACAATGAGCAGTTCTTC. Its protein product is CAIRRLAGDNEQFF.

The CDR3 reads CASGALGLTGNTIYF. The CDR3 DNA reads as TGCGCCAGCGGGGCTTTGGGGCTGACTGGAAACACCATATATTTT. This rearrangement joins TRBV4-1 to TRBJ1-3, with D possibly matching TRBD1 (5 bases). CDR3 length: 15 amino acids. Germline loops: CDR1 MGHRA, CDR2 YSYEKL. Trimming removed 8 bases from V and 2 bases from J, with 16 bases in between.

V usage is TRBV3-1 (or the pseudogene TRBV3-2) and J usage is TRBJ1-6; possible D gene TRBD1, 6 bases. The CDR3 extends over 16 amino acids. CDR1 LGHDT and CDR2 YNNKEL come from the germline V gene (reference sequence). The V end lost 4 bases, the J end lost 4 bases, and 14 bases lay between the germline ends. The CDR3 DNA follows: TGTGCCAGCAGCCCGGGAGGACAGCCTTATAATTCACCCCTCCACTTT. This translates into CASSPGGQPYNSPLHF.